Below, one TCR beta chain is given with its context. The antigen remains unidentified. V lost 8 bases and J lost 0, with 12 bases in between. The CDR3 contains 14 residues. The germline V gene encodes CDR1 MNHGY and CDR2 SVAAGI. The data are from a study of T cells after yellow fever vaccination. Study-wide background: Fractions low in cell number were prepared with SMART-Seq v4 Ultra Low Input. Overall study findings and caveats: From the bulk population, abundant clonotypes could contaminate and appear within FACS-sorted repertoires.

It was through 5'RACE template switching that TCR cDNA was made, with a universal primer site and UMIs added. TCRdb independently ran MiXCR on the 5' RACE reads; one entry per CDR3 protein. Of approximately 300,000 distinct CDR3 sequences listed, roughly 9.4% are singletons. This receptor was taken from a man aged 18 to 30 who received the YFV17D yellow fever vaccine. Sequencing used PBMCs, obtained on the day of the first yellow fever vaccination. V usage is TRBV6-9 and J usage is TRBJ2-3; possible D gene TRBD1, 5 bases. The CDR3 protein is CASFGNRSTDTQYF. The CDR3 coding sequence is TGTGCCAGCTTTGGAAACAGGAGCACAGATACGCAGTATTTT.